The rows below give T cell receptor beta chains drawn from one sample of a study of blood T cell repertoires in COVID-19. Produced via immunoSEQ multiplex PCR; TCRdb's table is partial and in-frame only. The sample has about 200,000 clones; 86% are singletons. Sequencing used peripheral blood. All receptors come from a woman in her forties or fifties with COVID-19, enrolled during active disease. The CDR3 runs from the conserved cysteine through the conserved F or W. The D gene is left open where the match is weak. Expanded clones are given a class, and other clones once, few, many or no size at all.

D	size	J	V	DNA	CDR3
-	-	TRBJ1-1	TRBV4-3	TGCGCCAGCAGCCAAGGGGGGGGTTTTGAAGCTTTCTTT	CASSQGGGFEAFF
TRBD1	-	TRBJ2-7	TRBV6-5	TGTGCCAGCAGCAGAGCGACCGGGACAGCTATTCAGCAGTACTTC	CASSRATGTAIQQYF
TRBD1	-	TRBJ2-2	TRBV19	TGTGCCAGTAAGGGGGCCCGGAACACCGGGGAGCTGTTTTTT	CASKGARNTGELFF
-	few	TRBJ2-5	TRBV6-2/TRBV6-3	TGTGCCAGCAGTTCCTTGAGCCTTACCCAGTACTTC	CASSSLSLTQYF
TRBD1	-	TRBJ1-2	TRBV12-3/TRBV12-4	TGTGCCAGCCAGCCGGACAGGAACTATGGCTACACCTTC	CASQPDRNYGYTF
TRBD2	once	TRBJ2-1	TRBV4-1	TGCGCCAGCAGCCAAGATCGCACTAGCGGGGGGATTTCCTACAATGAGCAGTTCTTC	CASSQDRTSGGISYNEQFF
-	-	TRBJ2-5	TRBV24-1	TGTGCCACCAGTGATGGCAACAGCTATCAAGAGACCCAGTACTTC	CATSDGNSYQETQYF
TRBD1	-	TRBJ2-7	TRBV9	TGTGCCAGCAGCATTGGGGGGACAGGAAATGAGCAGTACTTC	CASSIGGTGNEQYF
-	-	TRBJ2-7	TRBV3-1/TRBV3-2	TGTGCCAGCAGCCAAGAATGGGCAGGGAAAGGGTACGAGCAGTACTTC	CASSQEWAGKGYEQYF
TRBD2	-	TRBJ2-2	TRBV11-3	TGTGCCAGCAGTTGGACCCGGGGGGTGGCCGGGGAGCTGTTTTTT	CASSWTRGVAGELFF
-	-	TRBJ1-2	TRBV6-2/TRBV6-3	TGTGCCAGCAGTCCCAGGGTTGGCTACACCTTC	CASSPRVGYTF
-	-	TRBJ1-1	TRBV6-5	TGTGCCAGCAGCCTCGGCGGAGGGAACACTGAAGCTTTCTTT	CASSLGGGNTEAFF
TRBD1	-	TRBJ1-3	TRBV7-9	TGTGCCAGCAGAGAGACAGGGGATGGAAACACCATATATTTT	CASRETGDGNTIYF
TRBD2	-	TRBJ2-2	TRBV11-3	TGTGCCAGCAGCCGGGGGGGCAACACCGGGGAGCTGTTTTTT	CASSRGGNTGELFF
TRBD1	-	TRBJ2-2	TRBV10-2	TGCGCCAGCGGCGGGACAGGGGGCCCCGGGGAGCTGTTTTTT	CASGGTGGPGELFF
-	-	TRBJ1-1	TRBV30	TGTGCCTGGAGGGAGGGGTGGGGTGAAGCTTTCTTT	CAWREGWGEAFF
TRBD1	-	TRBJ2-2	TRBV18	TGTGCCAGCTCACCCGGACAGGGGAATACCGGGGAGCTGTTTTTT	CASSPGQGNTGELFF
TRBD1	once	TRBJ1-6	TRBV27	TGTGCCAGCAGTTTAAGAGCTGGACAGGGTAGACGGTCACCCCTCCACTTT	CASSLRAGQGRRSPLHF
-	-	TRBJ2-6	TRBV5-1	TGCGCCAGCAGCTTGGCAGGGCTCTCTGGGGCCAACGTCCTGACTTTC	CASSLAGLSGANVLTF
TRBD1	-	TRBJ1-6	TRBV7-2	TGTGCCAGCAGCTTCCGAGGATGGGGACAGGGGAGCCTCCACTTT	CASSFRGWGQGSLHF
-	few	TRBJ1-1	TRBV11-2	TGTGCCAGCAGCTTAGTTGGAGGGAACACTGAAGCTTTCTTT	CASSLVGGNTEAFF
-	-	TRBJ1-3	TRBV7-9	TGTGCCAGCAGCCACCGGGGGTCTGGAAACACCATATATTTT	CASSHRGSGNTIYF